Presented here are 32 T cell receptor beta chains from one specimen sequenced in a study of cytomegalovirus exposure and HLA in healthy donors. The PCR made use of 60 Vbeta and 13 Jbeta primers. Assay used: immunoSEQ multiplex PCR; TCRdb lists only in-frame clones, some missing. The table lists 200,000 or so clones, 81% of them singletons. The specimen was PBMCs. The receptors were gathered from a man aged 45-65 years in good health and CMV-seronegative.

CDR3 in DNA: TGTGCCAGCAGTTCCCCTAGCGGGGGCGGCGGGTCTGGGCAGTATTTT. Translated, it gives CASSSPSGGGGSGQYF. The chain combines TRBV11-2 with TRBJ2-3, with 10 bases matching TRBD2. CDR1 and CDR2 from the germline V gene are SGHAT and FQNNGV. CDR3 size: 16 residues. V shed 6 bases, J shed 11 bases, and the junction held 17 bases outside the gene matches.

The rearrangement links TRBV2 to TRBJ1-4, with TRBD1 matching 9 bases. The germline V gene has CDR1 SNHLY and CDR2 FYNNEI. CDR3 length: 15 amino acids. After removal of 6 bases from V and 7 bases from J, the junction contained 9 bases not matched to a gene. The CDR3 sequence: CASRFPGQGSEKLFF. The CDR3 DNA sequence: TGTGCCAGCAGATTCCCGGGACAGGGAAGTGAAAAACTGTTTTTT.

This chain joins TRBV12-5 and TRBJ2-7; D unresolved. Germline-derived CDR1 and CDR2 are LGHNT and FRNRAP. There are 15 residues in the CDR3. Trimming took off 5 bases at V and 2 bases at J, with 16 bases between the two ends. CDR3 nucleotide sequence: TGTGCTAGTGGTCCCCCGCGGCCGAATCCCTACGAGCAGTACTTC. Translation: CASGPPRPNPYEQYF.

V and J are TRBV6-5 and TRBJ2-7; 10 nucleotides match TRBD1. The V gene's germline CDR1 is MNHEY and CDR2 SVGAGI. Trimming cost V 6 bases and J 4 bases; bases outside gene matches: 9. This CDR3 contains 15 residues. CDR3 coding DNA: TGTGCCAGCAGACTCCGGGACAGGGGTCTGTACGAGCAGTACTTC. Its translation is CASRLRDRGLYEQYF.

The chain carries TRBV5-1 and TRBJ2-7; 8 bases align to TRBD1. The CDR3 has 19 amino acids. Germline V lookup: CDR1 SGHRS, CDR2 YFSETQ. V was clipped by 7 bases and J by 0 bases; unmatched bases: 21. This chain's CDR3 is CASRPDGTGFLFSSYEQYF. For the CDR3, the DNA is TGCGCCAGCCGACCGGACGGGACAGGCTTTCTATTTTCCTCCTACGAGCAGTACTTC.

With respect to this clone: A far larger clone is just one base off, so this is likely a read error. The rearrangement uses TRBV30 and TRBJ2-7; 13 bases line up with TRBD2. CDR3 length: 17 residues. The V and J ends lost 1 base and 2 bases, in that order; junction bases with no gene match: 8. Germline V lookup: CDR1 GTSNPN, CDR2 SVGIG (reference sequence). The DNA of the CDR3 is TGTGCCTGGAGTGGCCGGACTAGCGGGGGCAGAACCTACGAGCAGTACTTC. It specifies CAWSGRTSGGRTYEQYF.

In DNA, the CDR3 is TGCAGCGTGGCCCAGGGCGTTCCGGAGACCCAGTACTTC. This translates into CSVAQGVPETQYF. The V call is TRBV29-1, the J call TRBJ2-5; D might be TRBD1 (5 bases). This CDR3 has 13 residues. CDR1 and CDR2 from the germline V gene are SQVTM and ANQGSEA. The V gene lost 6 bases and the J gene lost 5 bases, with 16 bases spanning the gap.

This clone appeared once. The rearrangement links TRBV6-5 to TRBJ1-5; a weak D match, TRBD1 (6 bases). Germline V gene lookup returns CDR1 MNHEY and CDR2 SVGAGI. The V gene lost 5 bases and the J gene lost 1 base, with 12 bases spanning the gap. This CDR3 comprises 15 residues. The CDR3 here is CASSVGTLSNQPQHF. CDR3 bases: TGTGCCAGCAGTGTAGGGACACTAAGCAATCAGCCCCAGCATTTT.

The table lists this clone with many counts. V gene TRBV9 combines with J gene TRBJ1-1; D perhaps matches TRBD1 (5 bases). Germline assignment: CDR1 SGDLS and CDR2 YYNGEE. This CDR3 contains 14 residues. Trimming stripped 0 bases from V and 6 bases from J, with 12 bases between. The CDR3 region has the DNA TGTGCCAGCAGCGTAGAGCAGGGTGGGGCTGAAGCTTTCTTT. Translating gives CASSVEQGGAEAFF.

The rearrangement joins TRBV6-6 to TRBJ2-3; 13 nucleotides line up with TRBD2. In germline, CDR1 is MNHNY, CDR2 SVGAGI (reference sequence). The ends lost 5 bases at V and 10 bases at J; junction bases unmatched: 9. This CDR3 contains 15 residues. The CDR3, as DNA: TGTGCCAGCAGTGGTACTAGCGGGGGGGCAGTTGCGCAGTATTTT. Translation gives CASSGTSGGAVAQYF.

This chain uses TRBV5-4 with TRBJ2-7; the D gene is possibly TRBD2 (6 bases). V was trimmed by 5 bases and J by 2 bases, leaving 14 bases between them. CDR1 SGHNT and CDR2 YYREEE come from the germline V gene (reference sequence). This CDR3 comprises 14 residues. CDR3 DNA sequence: TGTGCCAGCAGGCAGTGGGGAGGACCCTACGAGCAGTACTTC. Protein: CASRQWGGPYEQYF.

The chain recombines TRBV9 with TRBJ2-2, with TRBD2 as a possible D gene (7 bases). Trimming pared 0 bases from V and 5 bases from J, leaving 14 bases between. The CDR3 has 16 amino acids. CDR1 and CDR2 from the germline V gene are SGDLS and YYNGEE. In DNA, the CDR3 is TGTGCCAGCAGCGTAGAGGGGGGGGGCTGGACCGGGGAGCTGTTTTTT. It specifies CASSVEGGGWTGELFF. The full variable domain, in which reference TRBV9 and TRBJ2-2 provide the parts outside the CDR3, is DSGVTQTPKHLITATGQRVTLRCSPRSGDLSVYWYQQSLDQGLQFLIQYYNGEERAKGNILERFSAQQFPDLHSELNLSSLELGDSALYFCASSVEGGGWTGELFFGEGSRLTVL.

The chain links TRBV6-1 to TRBJ2-5; no reliable D call. This CDR3 contains 9 residues. Per germline, CDR1 MNHNS and CDR2 SASEGT. Trimming took 11 bases from V and 9 from J, leaving 10 bases between them. CDR3 coding DNA: TGTGCCCTCGGAGAACCCCAGTACTTC. It yields the protein CALGEPQYF.

This clone was counted between two and nine times. The chain's CDR3 is CAIGRRGLLYGYTF. CDR3 bases: TGTGCCATTGGCCGCAGGGGGCTCTTATATGGCTACACCTTC. The chain employs TRBV7-9 and TRBJ1-2; 8 nucleotides align to TRBD1. CDR1 and CDR2 (germline): SEHNR, FQNEAQ (reference sequence). Losses at the gene ends were 10 bases for V and 5 bases for J; bases not matched to a gene: 12. The CDR3 runs to 14 residues.

This clone showed up just once. The CDR3 bases are TGTGCCAGTAGGAGCAGGGGGCAAAACACTGAAGCTTTCTTT. Translating it yields CASRSRGQNTEAFF. The chain carries TRBV19 and TRBJ1-1; 8 bases map to TRBD1. Per the germline V gene, CDR1 is LNHDA and CDR2 is SQIVND (reference sequence). V lost 6 bases and J lost 2; bases outside the gene matches: 5. This CDR3 spans 14 amino acids.

The sample holds one count of this clone. The chain uses TRBV9 and TRBJ2-3; TRBD1 is a possible D gene (5 bases). CDR1 SGDLS and CDR2 YYNGEE come from the germline V gene. The CDR3 is 13 amino acids. The V end lost 3 bases, the J end lost 3 bases, and 8 bases lay between the germline ends. CDR3 nucleotide sequence: TGTGCCAGCAGCGACCAGGGTACAGATACGCAGTATTTT. It encodes CASSDQGTDTQYF.

This chain uses TRBV27 with TRBJ2-3; 9 bases align to TRBD1. CDR1 and CDR2 (germline): MNHEY, SMNVEV (reference sequence). J was trimmed by 3 bases and V by 7 bases; bases with no gene match: 5. This CDR3 contains 14 residues. CDR3 sequence (DNA): TGTGCCAGCACCACAGGGGGCGCAACAGATACGCAGTATTTT. Protein: CASTTGGATDTQYF.

The gene calls are TRBV10-3 and TRBJ2-2; 7 nucleotides agree with TRBD1. Germline V gene lookup returns CDR1 ENHRY and CDR2 SYGVKD. CDR3 length: 14 amino acids. Trimming removed 5 bases from V and 5 bases from J; junction bases left unmatched: 5. CDR3 loop: CAISSTGVTGELFF. The DNA for the CDR3 is TGTGCCATCAGTTCAACAGGGGTTACCGGGGAGCTGTTTTTT.

The rearrangement links TRBV5-8 to TRBJ1-5; D unresolved. V lost 4 bases and J lost 5, with 16 bases in between. The CDR3 length is 15 residues. From germline, CDR1 is SGHTS and CDR2 YDEGEE. The CDR3: CASSPVGVRDQPQHF. As DNA, the CDR3 is TGTGCCAGCAGCCCCGTCGGGGTTAGGGATCAGCCCCAGCATTTT.

The chain is built from TRBV7-2 and TRBJ1-1; D remains unclear. CDR3 length equals 13 residues. Germline values: CDR1 SGHTA, CDR2 FQGNSA. The ends were cut back, 3 bases at V and 5 bases at J, with 10 bases in the middle. As DNA, the CDR3 is TGTGCCAGCAGCTTGTGGGTCGGGACTGAAGCTTTCTTT. This encodes CASSLWVGTEAFF.

This chain links TRBV9 with TRBJ2-2; weak D call: TRBD2 (6 bases). V was pared by 2 bases and J by 6 bases, with 20 bases between. From germline, CDR1 is SGDLS and CDR2 YYNGEE. The CDR3 contains 17 residues. The CDR3: CASSVDPGLRTAGELFF. As DNA, the CDR3 is TGTGCCAGCAGCGTGGACCCGGGACTCAGGACGGCCGGGGAGCTGTTTTTT.

A note on this clone: One end of the junction does not line up with germline, which may come from a read error. The chain employs TRBV7-9 and TRBJ2-3, with 11 bases aligning to TRBD2. CDR1 SEHNR and CDR2 FQNEAQ come from the germline V gene (reference sequence). This CDR3 contains 17 residues. DNA for the CDR3: TGTTCCAGCAGCTTAACTAGCGGGGGCCCCGGGTCAGATACGCAGTATTTT. Its translation is CSSSLTSGGPGSDTQYF.

The genes are TRBV13 and TRBJ1-4, with D maybe TRBD1 (5 bases). V dropped 4 bases and J dropped 8 bases, with 17 bases sitting between them. This CDR3 region has 15 residues. The germline gives CDR1 PRHDT, CDR2 FYEKMQ (reference sequence). CDR3 sequence reads: CASSYGRGVGEKLFF. The CDR3 DNA reads TGTGCCAGCAGCTATGGTCGGGGGGTCGGAGAAAAACTGTTTTTT.

CDR3 nucleotide sequence: TGCGCCAGCAGCTCCAGGGAAATCTACAATGAGCAGTTCTTC. This codes for CASSSREIYNEQFF. The rearrangement links TRBV5-1 to TRBJ2-1, with D perhaps TRBD1 (5 bases). This CDR3 has 14 amino acids. The V and J ends lost 3 bases and 3 bases respectively, with 10 bases between them. Looked up from germline, CDR1 is SGHRS and CDR2 is YFSETQ.

This chain connects TRBV14 to TRBJ2-3, with D maybe TRBD1 (5 bases). V was shortened by 1 base and J by 0 bases, with 11 bases between the two germline ends. The germline V gene encodes CDR1 SGHDN and CDR2 FVKESK. The CDR3 consists of 16 residues. In DNA form, the CDR3 reads TGTGCCAGCAGCCAAGGGGGCAGGGTCAGCACAGATACGCAGTATTTT. Its protein product is CASSQGGRVSTDTQYF.

Only a few counts were recorded for this clone. The chain combines TRBV7-8 with TRBJ2-1, with 9 bases lining up with TRBD1. Germline loops: CDR1 SGHVS, CDR2 FQNEAQ. This CDR3 is 14 amino acids long. Trimming cost V 5 bases and J 9 bases; bases outside gene matches: 8. The CDR3 DNA sequence: TGTGCCAGCAGCCCCCGACAGGGGGAGTTTGAGCAGTTCTTC. Its translation is CASSPRQGEFEQFF.

This rearrangement joins TRBV25-1 to TRBJ1-6; no clear D. Germline V gene data show CDR1 as MGHDK and CDR2 as SYGVNS. The CDR3 covers 13 residues. Trimming left V 6 bases short and J 5 bases short, with 8 bases between. CDR3 coding DNA: TGTGCCAGCAGGGAGCGCGATAATTCACCCCTCCACTTT. Protein: CASRERDNSPLHF.

V and J are TRBV4-2 and TRBJ1-2; the match to TRBD1 covers 9 bases. The J segment lost 7 bases and the V segment lost 3 bases, leaving 6 bases of the junction unmatched. Germline V gene data show CDR1 as LGHNA and CDR2 as YNFKEQ. CDR3 size: 14 residues. The DNA of the CDR3 is TGTGCCAGCAGCCATGAACAGGGGGCTGTTGGCTACACCTTC. Translated, it gives CASSHEQGAVGYTF.

The rearrangement links TRBV7-2 to TRBJ1-5; D is undetermined. The CDR3 runs to 15 residues. Germline CDR1 SGHTA, CDR2 FQGNSA. V was cut by 1 base and J by 4 bases, with 11 bases left in between. For the CDR3, the DNA is TGTGCCAGCAGCTTAGATGGGCAGTCAAATCAGCCCCAGCATTTT. As protein: CASSLDGQSNQPQHF.

The rearrangement joins TRBV7-2 to TRBJ1-1; 7 bases agree with TRBD1. The germline CDR1 and CDR2 sequences are SGHTA and FQGNSA. J was trimmed by 8 bases and V by 5 bases; bases with no gene match: 14. The CDR3 length is 15 residues. The CDR3 DNA is TGTGCCAGCAGCCCGATCGCTATGACAGGGACCGAAGCTTTCTTT. Its protein product is CASSPIAMTGTEAFF.

Turning to this clone: The sample contains more than one DNA sequence encoding this CDR3. V gene TRBV6-1 combines with J gene TRBJ1-5, with a weak D call TRBD1 (6 bases). CDR1 is MNHNS, CDR2 SASEGT, per germline. V was trimmed by 1 base and J by 7 bases, leaving 11 bases between them. This CDR3 is built from 14 residues. CDR3 residues: CASSEDRARQPQHF. The CDR3 DNA follows: TGTGCCAGCAGTGAAGACAGGGCCCGGCAGCCCCAGCATTTT.

The V gene is TRBV7-6, the J gene TRBJ2-5; D might be TRBD1 (6 bases). TRBJ2-7 explains the end of the DNA better; the J call may be wrong. This CDR3 region has 15 residues. Per the germline V gene, CDR1 is SGHVS and CDR2 is FNYEAQ. This CDR3 reads CASSLSQGLSYEQYF. DNA of the CDR3: TGTGCCAGCAGCTTAAGTCAGGGGTTGTCCTACGAGCAGTACTTC.